This TCR beta chain was identified in a study of beta chain features in type 1 diabetes. Findings of the study overall: Significant though moderate, a shortening of TCRB CDR3s appeared in all four CD4+ subsets of Type 1 diabetes patients. Shorter templates may be favored by PCR, equally so in patients and controls.

Germline CDR1 MNHEY, CDR2 SMNVEV (reference sequence). The germline V and J ends were trimmed by 4 bases and 5 bases, with 11 bases remaining between them. The CDR3 extends over 13 amino acids. What was sequenced were expressed TCRB transcripts, since all of the isolated RNA had been reverse transcribed. Libraries were prepared by immunoSEQ multiplex PCR; TCRdb keeps only in-frame clonotypes and omits some of them. The sample carries about 170,000 clones, approximately 7.9% recorded once. A note on this clone: Antigen specificity is unknown.

A heparinised blood draw that averaged around 110 mL was obtained once from each donor. The V and J genes are TRBV27 and TRBJ1-2, with D maybe TRBD1 (6 bases). Material for sequencing was central memory CD4+ T cells from blood. This TCR derives from a man between 18 and 29 years old with type 1 diabetes. The CDR3 loop is CASSSRTDYGYTF. CDR3 coding DNA: TGTGCCAGCAGTTCGAGGACAGATTATGGCTACACCTTC.